This T cell receptor (beta chain) was sequenced during a study of radiotherapy plus CTLA-4 blockade in lung cancer. Sequencing used immunoSEQ multiplex PCR; TCRdb keeps in-frame clones, though not all of them. The sample consists of 45,000 or so clones, 73% of them appearing once. Trimming removed 1 base at V and 2 bases at J, with 11 bases between. From germline, CDR1 is SNHLY and CDR2 FYNNEI. The CDR3 covers 15 residues. This chain uses TRBV2 with TRBJ1-1, with no clear D. The sample was peripheral blood, taken from a patient treated with radiotherapy plus ipilimumab. This sequence was found in a human donor with non-small cell lung cancer who had a complete response to radiotherapy plus ipilimumab. CDR3 loop: CASSEGWAYNTEAFF. CDR3 nucleotides: TGTGCCAGCAGTGAAGGGTGGGCATACAACACTGAAGCTTTCTTT.